The 11 T cell receptor beta chains reported below all come from one sample, sequenced in a study of blood T cell repertoires in COVID-19. Sequenced by immunoSEQ multiplex PCR; TCRdb stores in-frame clones only, minus some. The table shows around 140,000 clones, with 85% to 90% occurring only once. The specimen sequenced was peripheral blood. The origin of the receptors is a man aged 55 to 69 with active or convalescent COVID-19.

This chain links TRBV1 with TRBJ1-6. TRBV1 counts as a pseudogene. The CDR3 runs 16 residues. CDR3 region: CTSSQVGGVLNSPLHF. The DNA for the CDR3 is TGCACCAGCAGCCAAGTGGGGGGGGTCCTGAATTCACCCCTCCACTTT.

The V and J genes are TRBV28 and TRBJ1-2; D call uncertain. The CDR3 spans 12 residues. Trimming left V 6 bases short and J 2 bases short, with 7 bases between. Germline-derived CDR1 and CDR2 are MDHEN and SYDVKM. The CDR3 sequence: CASSQRNYGYTF. CDR3 coding DNA: TGTGCCAGCAGCCAGAGGAACTATGGCTACACCTTC.

The rearrangement uses TRBV28 and TRBJ2-4; D remains unclear. Trimming took 0 bases from V and 2 from J, leaving 8 bases between them. Germline lookup yields CDR1 MDHEN and CDR2 SYDVKM. The CDR3 is 15 residues long. The CDR3 DNA is TGTGCCAGCAGTTTATGGAGCGAACCCAAAAACATTCAGTACTTC. Residues: CASSLWSEPKNIQYF.

CDR3 bases: TGCGCCAGCAGCAGGGAATCTGGAGGCACTGAAGCTTTCTTT. This codes for CASSRESGGTEAFF. The rearrangement uses TRBV5-1 and TRBJ1-1; D uncertain. This CDR3 is built from 14 residues. Deletions cut 4 bases from V and 4 bases from J, with 14 bases between. Looked up from germline, CDR1 is SGHRS and CDR2 is YFSETQ.

This chain connects TRBV5-4 to TRBJ2-3; 9 nucleotides match TRBD1. CDR3 length: 15 residues. The germline V gene encodes CDR1 SGHNT and CDR2 YYREEE (reference sequence). The ends lost 0 bases at V and 5 bases at J; junction bases unmatched: 4. For the CDR3, the DNA is TGTGCCAGCAGCTTGGGGACAGGGGAGCGAGATACGCAGTATTTT. It specifies CASSLGTGERDTQYF. The full variable domain, with the rest looked up from reference TRBV5-4 and TRBJ2-3, is ETGVTQSPTHLIKTRGQQVTLRCSSQSGHNTVSWYQQALGQGPQFIFQYYREEENGRGNFPPRFSGLQFPNYSSELNVNALELDDSALYLCASSLGTGERDTQYFGPGTRLTVL.

This clone turned up a few times. The chain links TRBV7-2 to TRBJ2-7; 7 positions agree with TRBD2. The V gene's germline CDR1 is SGHTA and CDR2 FQGNSA. The CDR3 covers 16 residues. The V gene end was trimmed by 5 bases and the J gene end by 2 bases; junction bases not matched to a gene: 12. The CDR3 sequence: CASSPGLLADPYEQYF. CDR3 coding DNA: TGTGCCAGCAGCCCCGGTTTGCTAGCGGACCCCTACGAGCAGTACTTC.

The chain combines TRBV19 with TRBJ2-6; D is possibly TRBD1 (6 bases). Trimming pared 5 bases from V and 2 bases from J, leaving 10 bases between. Germline CDR1 reads LNHDA; CDR2 reads SQIVND (reference sequence). The CDR3 contains 15 residues. CDR3 DNA: TGTGCCAGTAGTGTCACAGGGCCTGGGGCCAACGTCCTGACTTTC. This sequence encodes CASSVTGPGANVLTF.

The chain joins TRBV28 to TRBJ1-5; 10 bases are a match to TRBD1. The trim removed 6 bases at V and 0 bases at J, leaving 14 bases unmatched. This CDR3 is built from 19 residues. Per the germline V gene, CDR1 is MDHEN and CDR2 is SYDVKM. CDR3 sequence reads: CASSLPPGQGLGSNQPQHF. The DNA for the CDR3 is TGTGCCAGCAGCCTCCCCCCGGGACAGGGGCTCGGTAGCAATCAGCCCCAGCATTTT.

The rearrangement joins TRBV28 to TRBJ2-7; no definite D call. The V end was cut by 6 bases, the J end by 5 bases, with 14 bases between. The germline CDR1 and CDR2 sequences are MDHEN and SYDVKM. There are 13 residues in the CDR3. CDR3 amino acids: CASSRVRAHEQYF. The CDR3 DNA reads TGTGCCAGCAGCAGAGTCCGAGCGCACGAGCAGTACTTC.

The rearrangement uses TRBV5-1 and TRBJ2-7; tentatively, D is TRBD2 (6 bases). CDR1 and CDR2 (germline): SGHRS, YFSETQ. This CDR3 spans 14 amino acids. V was clipped by 1 base and J by 2 bases, with 10 bases between them. CDR3 coding DNA: TGCGCCAGCAGCTTGTATACGGGGGCCTACGAGCAGTACTTC. This codes for CASSLYTGAYEQYF.

The chain has TRBV5-1 and TRBJ1-6, with unresolved D. CDR3 length: 16 residues. Germline V lookup: CDR1 SGHRS, CDR2 YFSETQ. Trimming stripped 0 bases from V and 9 bases from J, with 16 bases between. The CDR3 DNA is TGCGCCAGCAGCTTGGCGGTTTCTACCCAACCTTCACCCCTCCACTTT. Its protein product is CASSLAVSTQPSPLHF.